The clone carrying this T cell receptor beta chain has only a few counts. What it recognizes is unknown. The data belong to a study of CD8+ T cells in alopecia areata. Study-wide context: A regimen of oral tofacitinib, 5 to 10 mg twice daily, was given to treated patients.

Whole-study findings and limits: Higher clonality than in normal scalp was seen in lesional scalp, especially alopecia totalis/universalis.

With 2 bases removed from V and 9 bases from J, the gap between germline ends came to 20 bases. Germline CDR1 SGDLS, CDR2 YYNGEE. This CDR3 spans 15 amino acids. Treatment of the sample: oral pan-JAK inhibitor, 5-10 mg twice daily. Extraction of RNA preceded its reverse transcription into cDNA, which served as the sequencing template. Method: immunoSEQ multiplex PCR; TCRdb's copy keeps in-frame clones and lacks some. The profile shows roughly 100,000 clones, about 40% of them singletons. Sample: CD8+ T cells sorted from blood, taken at week 24, from a patient treated with tofacitinib. The TCR originated in a human donor with alopecia areata. This chain joins TRBV9 and TRBJ2-5; D may be TRBD1 (6 bases). For the CDR3, the DNA is TGTGCCAGCAGCGTCGGCAGGGGTCCTGCCGTGGCCCAGTACTTC. Translating gives CASSVGRGPAVAQYF.